Below are 29 T cell receptor beta chains sequenced from a single sample in a study of beta chain features in type 1 diabetes. The sequenced template was cDNA made from the entire isolated RNA. Here immunoSEQ multiplex PCR was the method, and the copy in TCRdb shows in-frame clones only, minus some. This sample has under 250,000 clones, with about 14% found just once. The sample taken for sequencing was naive CD4+ T cells from blood. Receptor source: a woman in her 40s in good health.

This clone was counted a few times. V is TRBV6-1 and J is TRBJ2-2; TRBD2 matches at 7 bases. The V and J ends lost 4 bases and 6 bases, in that order; junction bases with no gene match: 8. This CDR3 region has 15 residues. Germline V gives CDR1 MNHNS, CDR2 SASEGT. The CDR3 DNA sequence: TGTGCCAGCAGTGTCCTCAGCGGGGCACCCGGGGAGCTGTTTTTT. Protein: CASSVLSGAPGELFF.

This clone was seen a few times. This chain links TRBV27 with TRBJ2-7; D might be TRBD1 (6 bases). V was pared by 2 bases and J by 2 bases, with 10 bases between. There are 14 residues in the CDR3. In germline, CDR1 is MNHEY, CDR2 SMNVEV (reference sequence). The CDR3 bases are TGTGCCAGCAGTTTAATACAGGGCCCCTACGAGCAGTACTTC. This gives the protein CASSLIQGPYEQYF.

This clone was counted between two and nine times. The chain is built from TRBV7-2 and TRBJ1-4, with D hard to call. The CDR3 consists of 14 residues. Germline V lookup: CDR1 SGHTA, CDR2 FQGNSA. With 1 base removed from V and 12 bases from J, the gap between germline ends came to 15 bases. In DNA form, the CDR3 reads TGTGCCAGCAGCTTAGTGGAGGGCAGAGGTGAACTGTTTTTT. It yields the protein CASSLVEGRGELFF.

This sequence joins TRBV5-1 and TRBJ2-1, with 7 nucleotides matching TRBD2. There are 14 residues in the CDR3. After removal of 7 bases from V and 1 base from J, the junction contained 5 bases not matched to a gene. The germline gives CDR1 SGHRS, CDR2 YFSETQ. The CDR3 nucleotides read TGCGCCAGCGGACGCGGGGGATCCTACAATGAGCAGTTCTTC. As protein: CASGRGGSYNEQFF.

This clone appeared many times. The V gene is TRBV7-9, the J gene TRBJ2-1, with 7 bases identical to TRBD2. Germline trimming cut 6 bases from V and 5 bases from J; bases unmatched to any gene: 4. This CDR3 contains 13 residues. CDR1 and CDR2 (germline): SEHNR, FQNEAQ (reference sequence). CDR3 bases: TGTGCCAGCAGTCCTACTAGCGACAATGAGCAGTTCTTC. This encodes CASSPTSDNEQFF. The whole variable domain, remainder taken from reference TRBV7-9 and TRBJ2-1, is DTGVSQNPRHKITKRGQNVTFRCDPISEHNRLYWYRQTLGQGPEFLTYFQNEAQLEKSRLLSDRFSAERPKGSFSTLEIQRTEQGDSAMYLCASSPTSDNEQFFGPGTRLTVL.

Only a few counts were recorded for this clone. The V and J genes are TRBV4-1 and TRBJ1-5; 7 bases are shared with TRBD1. Germline lookup yields CDR1 MGHRA and CDR2 YSYEKL. The CDR3 length is 15 residues. After removal of 4 bases from V and 3 bases from J, the junction contained 6 bases not matched to a gene. In nucleotides, the CDR3 is TGCGCCAGCAGCCGAGCCGGGACAGTCAATCAGCCCCAGCATTTT. Residues: CASSRAGTVNQPQHF.

This clone was observed a few times. The chain links TRBV6-5 to TRBJ2-2; the D is unclear. The CDR3 has 13 amino acids. Trimming shortened V by 6 bases and J by 6 bases, and 11 bases separated the two germline ends. CDR1 and CDR2 from the germline V gene are MNHEY and SVGAGI. CDR3 in DNA: TGTGCCAGCAGCCGCTTGTCGGCCGGGGAGCTGTTTTTT. This sequence encodes CASSRLSAGELFF.

This chain joins TRBV6-1 and TRBJ2-1; 9 nucleotides match TRBD2. Germline V gene data show CDR1 as MNHNS and CDR2 as SASEGT. V lost 7 bases, J lost 7 bases, and 5 bases stayed unmatched. The CDR3 length is 13 residues. CDR3 nucleotides: TGTGCCAGCACCCCCGCGGGGGGGAATGAGCAGTTCTTC. Translated, it gives CASTPAGGNEQFF.

There are a few counts of this clone. The J gene is TRBJ2-2, the V gene TRBV10-3; 12 bases align to TRBD1. Germline values: CDR1 ENHRY, CDR2 SYGVKD. V gave up 6 bases and J gave up 7 bases; unmatched junction bases: 3. CDR3 size: 14 residues. The CDR3 DNA follows: TGTGCCATCAGGGGACAGGGGGCTAACGGGGAGCTGTTTTTT. Its protein is CAIRGQGANGELFF.

The chain has TRBV5-6 and TRBJ2-7; tentatively, D is TRBD2 (5 bases). Germline lookup yields CDR1 SGHDT and CDR2 YYEEEE. Trimming took off 4 bases at V and 0 bases at J, with 14 bases between the two ends. The CDR3 is 15 amino acids. CDR3 DNA: TGTGCCAGCAGCCACCGGGGTGGAAGCTCCTACGAGCAGTACTTC. It translates to CASSHRGGSSYEQYF.

The chain has TRBV6-5 and TRBJ1-2, with a tentative D call TRBD1 (5 bases). V lost 2 bases to trimming and J lost 2 bases, with 9 bases between them. CDR1 and CDR2 from the germline V gene are MNHEY and SVGAGI. CDR3 length: 14 amino acids. Here the CDR3 DNA reads TGTGCCAGCAGTTACAGGCAGGGCAACTATGGCTACACCTTC. Encoded protein: CASSYRQGNYGYTF.

V is TRBV16 and J is TRBJ1-3; D is unresolved. Trimming pared 4 bases from V and 1 base from J, leaving 11 bases between. Germline V gene sequence: CDR1 KGHSY, CDR2 FQNENV. The CDR3 length is 15 residues. The CDR3 protein is CASSPRLESGNTIYF. The CDR3 nucleotides read TGTGCCAGCAGCCCTAGGTTGGAGTCTGGAAACACCATATATTTT.

The chain couples TRBV2 to TRBJ2-1, with D maybe TRBD1 (8 bases). Trimming removed 11 bases at V and 10 bases at J, with 18 bases between. The CDR3 consists of 12 residues. Germline lookup yields CDR1 SNHLY and CDR2 FYNNEI. The CDR3, as DNA: TGTGCCGGGGGGGACAGGTCGCCGGAGCAGTTCTTC. Amino acids: CAGGDRSPEQFF.

The gene calls are TRBV5-1 and TRBJ2-1; D is unresolved. The CDR3 consists of 13 residues. The V end was cut by 0 bases, the J end by 9 bases, with 10 bases between. Germline CDR1 reads SGHRS; CDR2 reads YFSETQ. The chain's CDR3 is CASSLGSGSEQFF. The DNA for the CDR3 is TGCGCCAGCAGCTTGGGGTCCGGTAGTGAGCAGTTCTTC. The full variable domain, with the rest looked up from reference TRBV5-1 and TRBJ2-1, is KAGVTQTPRYLIKTRGQQVTLSCSPISGHRSVSWYQQTPGQGLQFLFEYFSETQRNKGNFPGRFSGRQFSNSRSEMNVSTLELGDSALYLCASSLGSGSEQFFGPGTRLTVL.

As DNA, the CDR3 is TGTGCCAGCAGTTACCCGGGACAGGCGGCACCCCTCCACTTT. Translated: CASSYPGQAAPLHF. This rearrangement joins TRBV6-5 to TRBJ1-6; TRBD1 agrees at 8 bases. With V trimmed by 2 bases and J by 11 bases, 5 bases remained unmatched. Germline CDR1 and CDR2: MNHEY and SVGAGI. The length of the CDR3 is 14 residues.

The chain carries TRBV5-1 and TRBJ1-6, with TRBD1 identical over 9 bases. V gave up 6 bases and J gave up 5 bases; unmatched junction bases: 12. This CDR3 is built from 17 residues. The germline V gene encodes CDR1 SGHRS and CDR2 YFSETQ. In DNA form, the CDR3 reads TGCGCCAGCAAACCACTTTCGACAGGGGGTCATAATTCACCCCTCCACTTT. This translates into CASKPLSTGGHNSPLHF.

In this sample, this clone turned up a few times. The chain joins TRBV5-1 to TRBJ2-7, with 7 bases identical to TRBD1. V lost 5 bases to trimming and J lost 0 bases; unmatched junction nucleotides: 8. This CDR3 spans 15 amino acids. Looked up from germline, CDR1 is SGHRS and CDR2 is YFSETQ. The CDR3 reads CASRGHWDSSYEQYF. The CDR3 region has the DNA TGCGCCAGCAGGGGTCATTGGGACAGCTCCTACGAGCAGTACTTC.

J is TRBJ2-3 and V is TRBV4-3, with 8 bases lining up with TRBD2. V was clipped by 1 base and J by 7 bases; unmatched bases: 4. CDR1 and CDR2 from the germline V gene are LGHNA and YSLEER. This CDR3 comprises 14 residues. CDR3 in amino acids: CASSQGRGANTQYF. The CDR3, as DNA: TGCGCCAGCAGCCAAGGGCGGGGGGCAAATACGCAGTATTTT.

V gene TRBV6-4 combines with J gene TRBJ1-3; the match to TRBD1 covers 9 bases. CDR3 length: 16 residues. Per germline, CDR1 MRHNA and CDR2 SNTAGT. V lost 6 bases to trimming and J lost 0 bases; unmatched junction nucleotides: 6. The CDR3 DNA sequence: TGTGCCAGCAGCGAACAGGGGGCTGGCTCTGGAAACACCATATATTTT. Translating it yields CASSEQGAGSGNTIYF.

The chain links TRBV29-1 to TRBJ1-5, with no clear D. Per the germline V gene, CDR1 is SQVTM and CDR2 is ANQGSEA. Trimming stripped 3 bases from V and 10 bases from J, with 16 bases between. The CDR3 spans 13 residues. CDR3 sequence reads: CSVELDLAGPQHF. CDR3 bases: TGCAGCGTTGAGCTTGACCTAGCCGGTCCCCAGCATTTT.

The chain recombines TRBV7-9 with TRBJ1-1; possible D gene TRBD1, 5 bases. The CDR3 is made up of 13 amino acids. CDR1 is SEHNR, CDR2 FQNEAQ, per germline (reference sequence). The germline V and J ends were trimmed by 11 bases and 0 bases, with 13 bases remaining between them. The chain's CDR3 is CAGSGGMNTEAFF. The DNA of the CDR3 is TGTGCCGGCTCGGGGGGTATGAACACTGAAGCTTTCTTT. Supplemented by reference TRBV7-9 and TRBJ1-1, the full variable domain reads DTGVSQNPRHKITKRGQNVTFRCDPISEHNRLYWYRQTLGQGPEFLTYFQNEAQLEKSRLLSDRFSAERPKGSFSTLEIQRTEQGDSAMYLCAGSGGMNTEAFFGQGTRLTVV.

This clone turned up a few times. This chain joins TRBV7-9 and TRBJ1-2; D not certain. Germline CDR1 SEHNR, CDR2 FQNEAQ (reference sequence). The CDR3 totals 13 residues. Trimming stripped 0 bases from V and 6 bases from J, with 8 bases between. CDR3 loop: CASSLAGQDGYTF. As DNA, the CDR3 is TGTGCCAGCAGCTTAGCTGGTCAGGATGGCTACACCTTC.

This clone was found a few times. The chain uses TRBV11-2 and TRBJ2-1; D is possibly TRBD1 (6 bases). V lost 0 bases, J lost 3 bases, and 15 bases lay in between. Germline V gene lookup returns CDR1 SGHAT and CDR2 FQNNGV. This CDR3 is built from 17 residues. The CDR3 DNA sequence: TGTGCCAGCAGCTTAGAAGGCCAGGGGCGGATCTACAATGAGCAGTTCTTC. It specifies CASSLEGQGRIYNEQFF. Full variable domain (missing parts from reference TRBV11-2 and TRBJ2-1): EAGVAQSPRYKIIEKRQSVAFWCNPISGHATLYWYQQILGQGPKLLIQFQNNGVVDDSQLPKDRFSAERLKGVDSTLKIQPAKLEDSAVYLCASSLEGQGRIYNEQFFGPGTRLTVL.

The chain combines TRBV15 with TRBJ2-3; a weak D match, TRBD2 (6 bases). This CDR3 comprises 14 residues. Germline V gene data show CDR1 as LNHNV and CDR2 as YYDKDF (reference sequence). The V gene lost 1 base and the J gene lost 9 bases, with 14 bases spanning the gap. The CDR3 sequence is CATSRGAATSTQYF. The DNA for the CDR3 is TGTGCCACCAGCAGAGGAGCGGCCACTAGCACGCAGTATTTT.

The table lists this clone with a few counts. The chain joins TRBV27 to TRBJ2-3; 9 nucleotides match TRBD1. CDR1 is MNHEY, CDR2 SMNVEV, per germline (reference sequence). The CDR3 totals 15 residues. With 3 bases clipped from V and 1 base from J, the junction kept 2 bases outside the gene matches. In DNA, the CDR3 is TGTGCCAGCAGTTTCCGGGACAGGGGCACAGATACGCAGTATTTT. Translation gives CASSFRDRGTDTQYF.

There are a few counts of this clone. The chain has TRBV7-8 and TRBJ1-5; D possibly corresponds to TRBD1 (6 bases). V dropped 0 bases and J dropped 0 bases, with 9 bases sitting between them. The CDR3 totals 16 residues. Germline assignment: CDR1 SGHVS and CDR2 FQNEAQ. The CDR3 region has the DNA TGTGCCAGCAGCTTAGCTCGGACAGCTAGCAATCAGCCCCAGCATTTT. Translation gives CASSLARTASNQPQHF.

The chain carries TRBV29-1 and TRBJ1-1; D is possibly TRBD1 (5 bases). CDR1 is SQVTM and CDR2 is ANQGSEA in the germline V gene. V gave up 7 bases and J gave up 2 bases, with 17 bases separating them. The CDR3 totals 14 residues. Written as DNA, the CDR3 is TGCAGCGCCCGAAGGGGAGGTGACAACACTGAAGCTTTCTTT. This gives the protein CSARRGGDNTEAFF. The entire variable domain, with the rest obtained from reference TRBV29-1 and TRBJ1-1, is as follows: SAVISQKPSRDICQRGTSLTIQCQVDSQVTMMFWYRQQPGQSLTLIATANQGSEATYESGFVIDKFPISRPNLTFSTLTVSNMSPEDSSIYLCSARRGGDNTEAFFGQGTRLTVV.

The chain couples TRBV10-1 to TRBJ1-6; no clear D gene. The V gene lost 0 bases and the J gene lost 5 bases, with 2 bases spanning the gap. CDR1 is WNHNN and CDR2 is SYGVQD in the germline V gene (reference sequence). This CDR3 contains 13 residues. This chain's CDR3 is CASSESNNSPLHF. The CDR3 nucleotides are TGCGCCAGCAGTGAGTCCAATAATTCACCCCTCCACTTT.

The rearrangement links TRBV6-5 to TRBJ2-1, with D possibly being TRBD1 (6 bases). The CDR3 consists of 15 residues. V was trimmed by 4 bases and J by 4 bases, leaving 14 bases between them. Germline CDR1 MNHEY, CDR2 SVGAGI. The CDR3 reads CASSSRGTGYNEQFF. The CDR3 DNA sequence: TGTGCCAGCAGTTCCCGGGGCACAGGGTACAATGAGCAGTTCTTC.